The clone carrying this TCR beta chain has a handful of counts. These data come from a study of T cells after yellow fever vaccination. The CDR3 extends over 16 amino acids. CDR1 MNHEY and CDR2 SMNVEV come from the germline V gene (reference sequence). Trimming removed 3 bases from V and 2 bases from J; junction bases left unmatched: 1. TCRdb recomputed calls from the 5' RACE reads with MiXCR, one row per CDR3 protein. The sample records some 320,000 distinct CDR3 sequences, approximately 4.3% being singletons. The sample consisted of PBMCs, taken 15 days after the yellow fever booster vaccination. The sequence was collected from a man younger than 35 who received the YFV17D yellow fever vaccine. The J gene is TRBJ2-6, the V gene TRBV27; 10 bases map to TRBD1. The CDR3 is CASSFGQGAGANVLTF. The CDR3 DNA follows: TGTGCCAGCAGTTTCGGACAGGGGGCTGGGGCCAACGTCCTGACTTTC.